These 18 T cell receptor beta chains were sequenced from one sample in a study of regulatory T cells in long-lasting Graves disease. Noted time point: newly diagnosed GD, antithyroid drugs for less than 3 months. The TCR library was prepared using RNA isolated from PBMCs. Arm-PCR of CDR3 regions and iRepertoire HTBI primers were used to build TCR beta libraries. TCRdb analysed the multiplex PCR reads with MiXCR anew, one entry per CDR3 protein. The table shows around 470,000 distinct CDR3 sequences, with approximately 14% occurring only once. This sample also belongs to another study, concerning T cells in Graves' hyperthyroidism and ophthalmopathy.

The specimen was peripheral blood mononuclear cells (PBMCs), collected at new diagnosis, from a patient treated with antithyroid drugs. The receptors shown here come from a woman aged 50 to 60 with Graves disease.

This clonotype showed up many times. The CDR3 sequence: CASSLVADTDTQYF. DNA of the CDR3: TGTGCCAGCAGCTTAGTGGCGGACACAGATACGCAGTATTTT. This chain connects TRBV7-9 to TRBJ2-3; no reliable D call. Germline assignment: CDR1 SEHNR and CDR2 FQNEAQ (reference sequence). Deletions cut 1 base from V and 2 bases from J, with 7 bases between. The CDR3 length is 14 residues.

This clonotype was counted ten times or more. The genes are TRBV28 and TRBJ2-1; 7 positions agree with TRBD1. With 4 bases clipped from V and 4 bases from J, the junction kept 10 bases outside the gene matches. The CDR3 loop spans 16 amino acids. Germline CDR1 MDHEN, CDR2 SYDVKM. For the CDR3, the DNA is TGTGCCAGCAGTTCCGACCCCGGGACAGATTACAATGAGCAGTTCTTC. This sequence encodes CASSSDPGTDYNEQFF.

About this clonotype itself: This may be a read error, as it is one base from a much larger clone. The chain couples TRBV28 to TRBJ1-4, with no clear D. The CDR3 runs 15 residues. Trimming took off 6 bases at V and 6 bases at J, with 17 bases between the two ends. Germline V gives CDR1 MDHEN, CDR2 SYDVKM. The CDR3 loop reads CASSHRMSRDEKLFF. The CDR3, as DNA: TGTGCCAGCAGCCACCGCATGAGTAGAGATGAAAAACTGTTTTTT. Filled out from reference TRBV28 and TRBJ1-4, the complete variable domain reads DVKVTQSSRYLVKRTGEKVFLECVQDMDHENMFWYRQDPGLGLRLIYFSYDVKMKEKGDIPEGYSVSREKKERFSLILESASTNQTSMYLCASSHRMSRDEKLFFGSGTQLSVL.

The chain employs TRBV6-4 and TRBJ2-1; D possibly corresponds to TRBD1 (6 bases). Germline lookup yields CDR1 MRHNA and CDR2 SNTAGT. The ends were cut back, 5 bases at V and 0 bases at J, with 14 bases in the middle. The CDR3 runs 16 residues. DNA of the CDR3: TGTGCCAGCAGTAGATTCGGACAGAGCTCCTACAATGAGCAGTTCTTC. Translated: CASSRFGQSSYNEQFF.

The DNA for the CDR3 is TGCGCCAGCAGCTTGTCCGGGACTAGCGGAAGAAATGAGCAGTTCTTC. Translation: CASSLSGTSGRNEQFF. This chain joins TRBV5-1 and TRBJ2-1, with TRBD2 identical over 11 bases. Trimming at V came to 1 base and at J to 7 bases, leaving 7 bases not matched to a gene. The germline V gene encodes CDR1 SGHRS and CDR2 YFSETQ. The CDR3 has 16 residues.

The chain recombines TRBV5-1 with TRBJ1-2; no clear D. Germline assignment: CDR1 SGHRS and CDR2 YFSETQ. Trimming took off 2 bases at V and 7 bases at J, with 15 bases between the two ends. The CDR3 length is 14 residues. The DNA for the CDR3 is TGCGCCAGCAGCTTCTCTTTCGGTGGTGGTGGCTACACCTTC. It is translated as CASSFSFGGGGYTF.

This clonotype was picked up a small number of times. This chain connects TRBV3-1 to TRBJ2-7; 9 nucleotides align to TRBD2. Germline assignment: CDR1 LGHDT and CDR2 YNNKEL (reference sequence). CDR3 size: 15 residues. V lost 2 bases to trimming and J lost 4 bases; unmatched junction nucleotides: 6. CDR3 region: CASSQRPSGKYEQYF. DNA of the CDR3: TGTGCCAGCAGCCAAAGGCCTAGCGGGAAATACGAGCAGTACTTC.

V usage is TRBV2 and J usage is TRBJ2-5; TRBD1 aligns across 9 bases. J lost 3 bases, V lost 6 bases, and 5 bases had no gene match. The CDR3 has 14 residues. Germline V gives CDR1 SNHLY, CDR2 FYNNEI. CDR3 DNA: TGTGCCAGCAGACCTCGGACAGGGGAAGAGACCCAGTACTTC. Amino acid sequence: CASRPRTGEETQYF.

This clonotype was detected many times. The CDR3 reads CASSEGIALNQETQYF. The CDR3 bases are TGTGCCAGCAGTGAAGGTATAGCCCTAAACCAAGAGACCCAGTACTTC. The V and J genes are TRBV6-1 and TRBJ2-5; D remains ambiguous. Germline CDR1 is MNHNS and CDR2 is SASEGT. The CDR3 length is 16 residues. Trimming took off 1 base at V and 0 bases at J, with 12 bases between the two ends.

This clonotype was picked up many times. The rearrangement links TRBV6-2 or TRBV6-3 to TRBJ1-1; D is possibly TRBD1 (6 bases). Trimming took 0 bases from V and 5 from J, leaving 13 bases between them. The CDR3 runs 15 residues. The germline gives CDR1 MNHEY, CDR2 SVGEGT. CDR3: CASSYSYRVGTEAFF. The CDR3, as DNA: TGTGCCAGCAGTTACTCCTACAGGGTGGGAACTGAAGCTTTCTTT.

The genes are TRBV18 and TRBJ1-4; D remains ambiguous. CDR1 is KGHSH, CDR2 LQKENI, per germline. The CDR3 covers 15 residues. The V gene lost 3 bases and the J gene lost 1 base, with 9 bases spanning the gap. The CDR3 region is CASSPRIGTNEKLFF. Here the CDR3 DNA reads TGTGCCAGCTCACCTAGAATCGGAACTAATGAAAAACTGTTTTTT.

There are many counts of this clonotype. The rearrangement links TRBV2 to TRBJ1-1; D might be TRBD1 (5 bases). Germline values: CDR1 SNHLY, CDR2 FYNNEI. This CDR3 contains 15 residues. The V gene lost 4 bases and the J gene lost 2 bases, with 14 bases spanning the gap. The CDR3 region is CASSGDRGGNTEAFF. CDR3 DNA sequence: TGTGCCAGCAGTGGGGATCGGGGGGGAAACACTGAAGCTTTCTTT.

This clonotype came up a few times. The V and J genes are TRBV28 and TRBJ2-3; TRBD2 agrees at 12 bases. CDR1 and CDR2 from the germline V gene are MDHEN and SYDVKM. The CDR3 covers 18 residues. The V and J ends lost 6 bases and 3 bases, in that order; junction bases with no gene match: 13. CDR3 coding DNA: TGTGCCAGCAGCCAAATCCCTCGGACTAGCGGGGTGACAGATACGCAGTATTTT. It yields the protein CASSQIPRTSGVTDTQYF.

This clonotype was seen at least ten times. The CDR3 here is CSAGGTGLAGDPHEQYF. The CDR3 bases are TGCAGTGCTGGGGGGACAGGACTAGCGGGAGACCCCCACGAGCAGTACTTC. The rearrangement uses TRBV20-1 and TRBJ2-7; 13 bases are a match to TRBD2. Germline V gives CDR1 DFQATT, CDR2 SNEGSKA (reference sequence). The CDR3 has 17 residues. The V gene end was trimmed by 5 bases and the J gene end by 5 bases; junction bases not matched to a gene: 15.

This clonotype has more than one count but fewer than ten. The V and J genes are TRBV28 and TRBJ1-2, with D unclear. Trimming pared 4 bases from V and 6 bases from J, leaving 12 bases between. The CDR3 has 13 residues. Germline V CDR1 and CDR2: MDHEN, SYDVKM. The CDR3 DNA follows: TGTGCCAGCAGTTCCCCCCCAGCAAATGGCTACACCTTC. This sequence encodes CASSSPPANGYTF.

This clonotype has ten or more counts. The chain joins TRBV20-1 to TRBJ2-7; D is perhaps TRBD2 (7 bases). The CDR3 loop spans 14 amino acids. Trimming cost V 2 bases and J 3 bases, with 14 bases left between them. Looked up from germline, CDR1 is DFQATT and CDR2 is SNEGSKA (reference sequence). CDR3 sequence (DNA): TGCAGTGCTAGAAACCCGGGGGGCTACTACGAGCAGTACTTC. Protein sequence: CSARNPGGYYEQYF.

The rearrangement uses TRBV9 and TRBJ2-6; 7 nucleotides agree with TRBD2. This CDR3 region has 20 residues. Trimming at V came to 3 bases and at J to 0 bases, leaving 15 bases not matched to a gene. Germline CDR1 and CDR2: SGDLS and YYNGEE. This chain's CDR3 is CASSAYQEPGLYSGANVLTF. CDR3 bases: TGTGCCAGCAGCGCGTATCAGGAGCCGGGACTATACTCTGGGGCCAACGTCCTGACTTTC.

This clonotype was counted ten times or more. V and J are TRBV6-5 and TRBJ2-2; possible D gene TRBD2, 6 bases. The V end was cut by 2 bases, the J end by 1 base, with 14 bases between. Germline loops: CDR1 MNHEY, CDR2 SVGAGI. There are 17 residues in the CDR3. The CDR3 DNA reads as TGTGCCAGCAGTTACCTTGGGGAGCGGGTGAACACCGGGGAGCTGTTTTTT. Its translation: CASSYLGERVNTGELFF.